These 8 T cell receptor beta chains share one sample of origin, sequenced in a study of blood T cell repertoires in COVID-19. Produced via immunoSEQ multiplex PCR; TCRdb's table is partial and in-frame only. The data contain approximately 190,000 clones, approximately 90% of them singletons. The specimen sequenced was PBMCs or T cells enriched from blood (not recorded which). These receptors were obtained from a woman in her thirties or forties in a cohort exposed to, infected with or recovered from COVID-19 (not recorded which).

This sequence joins TRBV15 and TRBJ2-7; D is undetermined. This CDR3 has 15 residues. V lost 0 bases and J lost 3, with 12 bases in between. Germline values: CDR1 LNHNV, CDR2 YYDKDF (reference sequence). This CDR3 reads CATSRDPQDYYEQYF. CDR3 DNA sequence: TGTGCCACCAGCAGAGATCCCCAGGATTACTACGAGCAGTACTTC.

The table lists this clone with a few counts. The genes are TRBV28 and TRBJ2-1, with 8 positions matching TRBD2. The ends lost 4 bases at V and 2 bases at J; junction bases unmatched: 7. In germline, CDR1 is MDHEN, CDR2 SYDVKM. CDR3 size: 16 residues. The CDR3 region has the DNA TGTGCCAGCAGTTCCCGAGCGGGGGTTACCTACAATGAGCAGTTCTTC. Translating it yields CASSSRAGVTYNEQFF. Full variable domain (outside the CDR3, taken from reference TRBV28 and TRBJ2-1): DVKVTQSSRYLVKRTGEKVFLECVQDMDHENMFWYRQDPGLGLRLIYFSYDVKMKEKGDIPEGYSVSREKKERFSLILESASTNQTSMYLCASSSRAGVTYNEQFFGPGTRLTVL.

The J gene is TRBJ2-1, the V gene TRBV4-3; TRBD2 agrees at 11 bases. CDR1 and CDR2 (germline): LGHNA, YSLEER. V lost 1 base and J lost 4; bases outside the gene matches: 6. The CDR3 runs 17 residues. The CDR3, as DNA: TGCGCCAGCAGCCAAGCTGCCGGGACTAGCGGATACAATGAGCAGTTCTTC. This encodes CASSQAAGTSGYNEQFF.

The chain couples TRBV4-1 to TRBJ2-7, with a tentative D call TRBD2 (6 bases). The germline gives CDR1 MGHRA, CDR2 YSYEKL. The V gene lost 4 bases and the J gene lost 0 bases, with 10 bases spanning the gap. The CDR3 has 14 amino acids. The DNA for the CDR3 is TGCGCCAGCAGCCCCCGCGGGGACTCCTACGAGCAGTACTTC. The encoded protein is CASSPRGDSYEQYF.

A few counts support this clone. The J gene is TRBJ1-1, the V gene TRBV2; 7 bases are a match to TRBD1. Trimming at V came to 6 bases and at J to 5 bases, leaving 3 bases not matched to a gene. From germline, CDR1 is SNHLY and CDR2 FYNNEI. The CDR3 spans 12 residues. The CDR3: CASRTGTTEAFF. As DNA, the CDR3 is TGTGCCAGCAGGACAGGGACGACTGAAGCTTTCTTT.

V gene TRBV25-1 combines with J gene TRBJ2-3, with D possibly being TRBD1 (5 bases). This CDR3 comprises 13 residues. V lost 7 bases, J lost 3 bases, and 11 bases lay in between. Per germline, CDR1 MGHDK and CDR2 SYGVNS. The CDR3 region is CASNRLETDTQYF. CDR3 DNA sequence: TGTGCCAGCAACAGGCTGGAAACAGATACGCAGTATTTT.

The chain uses TRBV10-3 and TRBJ2-3, with D uncertain. The CDR3 totals 16 residues. The germline V and J ends were trimmed by 2 bases and 1 base, with 13 bases remaining between them. Germline CDR1 ENHRY, CDR2 SYGVKD. The CDR3 region is CAISEGHHPRTDTQYF. Here the CDR3 DNA reads TGTGCCATCAGTGAGGGCCACCACCCCCGCACAGATACGCAGTATTTT.

The chain is built from TRBV2 and TRBJ2-7; possibly TRBD2 for D (6 bases). The CDR3 loop spans 20 amino acids. Germline-derived CDR1 and CDR2 are SNHLY and FYNNEI. The ends were cut back, 4 bases at V and 1 base at J, with 29 bases in the middle. Here the CDR3 reads CASSAPRDSTHQRRSYEQYF. The CDR3 nucleotides are TGTGCCAGCAGTGCCCCCCGGGACTCCACACACCAACGCCGATCCTACGAGCAGTACTTC.